The rows below give T cell receptor beta chains drawn from one sample of a study of T cells in Graves' hyperthyroidism and ophthalmopathy. Via MiXCR, TCRdb re-called the multiplex PCR reads, giving one row per CDR3 protein. In the table there are 370,000 or so distinct CDR3 sequences, roughly 13% of which are singletons. The sequenced material came from blood. These receptors were obtained from a man under 40 with Graves' hyperthyroidism that later progressed to Graves' ophthalmopathy. Both conserved end residues are part of each CDR3. D genes are given only for firm matches. A row's size may be missing; if present it is once, few, many or a size class.

j_call	d_call	clone_size	v_call	cdr3_nt	cdr3_aa
TRBJ1-1	TRBD1	many	TRBV6-1	TGTGCCAGCAGCCTTGGACAGGGGATAAGAACTGAAGCTTTCTTT	CASSLGQGIRTEAFF
TRBJ2-5	TRBD1	many	TRBV28	TGTGCCAGCAGTTCGTGGACAGGGATGGAGACCCAGTACTTC	CASSSWTGMETQYF
TRBJ2-5	TRBD1	many	TRBV12-3/TRBV12-4	TGTGCCAGCAGTTTGAGTGGGGGACAGGGGGCTCGGACCCAGTACTTC	CASSLSGGQGARTQYF
TRBJ2-5	TRBD2	many	TRBV12-3/TRBV12-4	TGTGCCAGCAGTCGTTGGACTAGCGGGGAAGAGACCCAGTACTTC	CASSRWTSGEETQYF
TRBJ2-7	NA	many	TRBV28	TGTGCCAGCAGTTTAAATCCGGTGGACGAGCAGTACTTC	CASSLNPVDEQYF
TRBJ1-1	NA	many	TRBV27	TGTGCCAGCAGTTTCTTAATGAACACTGAAGCTTTCTTT	CASSFLMNTEAFF
TRBJ2-1	NA	NA	TRBV20-1	TGCAGTGCTAGAGCTGGAGGACCTCTGAGGCTGACTAATGAGCAGTTCTTC	CSARAGGPLRLTNEQFF
TRBJ2-5	NA	many	TRBV7-2	TGTGCCAGCAGCTTAGTAGTCCAAGAGACCCAGTACTTC	CASSLVVQETQYF
TRBJ1-4	NA	NA	TRBV4-2	TGTGCCAGCAGCCAAGATAAGGGGGGGTATGAAAAACTGTTTTTT	CASSQDKGGYEKLFF
TRBJ1-1	NA	few	TRBV5-6	NA	CASSFYICSARDPLNTEAFF
TRBJ2-7	NA	NA	TRBV7-9	TGTGCCAGCAGCGCCGGACTTCTCAGCTCCTACGAGCAGTACTTC	CASSAGLLSSYEQYF
TRBJ1-6	TRBD1	few	TRBV7-9	TGTGCCAGCAGCTTAGGGACAGGGGATGGTTCACCCCTCCACTTT	CASSLGTGDGSPLHF
TRBJ1-2	TRBD1	many	TRBV12-3/TRBV12-4	TGTGCCAGCAGCTTGGTTCAGGGGGCTGGTGGCTACACCTTC	CASSLVQGAGGYTF
TRBJ1-2	NA	few	TRBV7-9	TGTGCCAGCAGGCCTTCAGGGGATCTCTATGGCTACACCTTC	CASRPSGDLYGYTF
TRBJ1-1	NA	many	TRBV6-6	TGTGCCAGCAGTTACTCCCCCTTGACTGAAGCTTTCTTT	CASSYSPLTEAFF
TRBJ2-5	TRBD1	many	TRBV12-5	TGTGCTAGTGGTGGACAGGGTTGGGAGACCCAGTACTTC	CASGGQGWETQYF
TRBJ2-5	NA	many	TRBV7-3	TGTGCCAGCAGCTTAACGGGTTACTCGGAGACCCAGTACTTC	CASSLTGYSETQYF
TRBJ1-2	NA	few	TRBV20-1	TGCAGTGCTACCGGACGGGAACCCTATGGCTACACCTTC	CSATGREPYGYTF
TRBJ2-1	TRBD2	many	TRBV20-1	TGCAGTGCTAGAGCGGGGGGGCAGGGATACAATGAGCAGTTCTTC	CSARAGGQGYNEQFF
TRBJ2-2	NA	NA	TRBV24-1	TGTGCCACCAGTGATGGACAGTACACCGGGGAGCTGTTTTTT	CATSDGQYTGELFF
TRBJ2-2	TRBD1	few	TRBV28	TGTGCCAGCAGTTCTCCGGGACAGTCGGTCCCCGGGGAGCTGTTTTTT	CASSSPGQSVPGELFF
TRBJ1-5	NA	few	TRBV19	TGTGCCAGTAGTACGATAGGGGTTAGCAATCAGCCCCAGCATTTT	CASSTIGVSNQPQHF
TRBJ2-3	NA	many	TRBV18	TGTGCCAGCTCACCGGACCCGGCCACAGATACGCAGTATTTT	CASSPDPATDTQYF
TRBJ1-5	TRBD1	NA	TRBV5-5	TGTGCCAGCAGCTGGGGGACAGGGGGCGGGGATCAGCCCCAGCATTTT	CASSWGTGGGDQPQHF
TRBJ2-3	TRBD2	many	TRBV7-8	TGTGCCAGCAGCTTAGATACGGGGGGGCCGACAGATACGCAGTATTTT	CASSLDTGGPTDTQYF
TRBJ1-1	NA	NA	TRBV6-4	TGTGCCAGCAAGCGACAGGAAGGCACTGAAGCTTTCTTT	CASKRQEGTEAFF
TRBJ2-3	TRBD1	NA	TRBV6-1	TGTGCCAGCAGTACACAGACAGGGGGTACATCTTATACGCAGTATTTT	CASSTQTGGTSYTQYF